These 9 T cell receptor beta chains share one sample of origin, sequenced in a study of T cell responses to AZD1222 COVID-19 vaccine (dated by TCRdb to the early 2020s). The sample's time point label is to be understood as: baseline before first vaccination. Libraries were prepared through the immunoSEQ multiplex PCR assay. The source is immuneACCESS, and TCRdb retained only in-frame sequences with V and J called. Part of the clones is not carried over; for the studies checked, unresolved V genes explain less than half of this, and the remainder is unexplained. The sample table holds more than 110,000 clones, of which approximately 90% were seen once. The ten largest clones add up to around 3.6% of the sample. The sequences come from peripheral blood, collected on day 0 of AZD1222 vaccination. These receptors were obtained from an adult in good health.

In DNA form, the CDR3 reads TGTGCCAGCAGTAGGGGGGGGGATGTAGTAGGAGGCTACACCTTC. Translation gives CASSRGGDVVGGYTF. V is TRBV27 and J is TRBJ1-2, with D possibly being TRBD1 (6 bases). This CDR3 region has 15 residues. In germline, CDR1 is MNHEY, CDR2 SMNVEV (reference sequence). Trimming left V 5 bases short and J 8 bases short, with 21 bases between.

The chain is built from TRBV29-1 and TRBJ1-1; 8 bases fit TRBD1. The junction had 10 bases not matched to a gene; V was cut back by 5 bases and J by 2 bases. This CDR3 has 15 residues. Looked up from germline, CDR1 is SQVTM and CDR2 is ANQGSEA. The CDR3 DNA reads TGCAGCGTTCAGGGGGCCGGGGGACCTAACACTGAAGCTTTCTTT. It translates to CSVQGAGGPNTEAFF.

The CDR3 loop is CASSHLPGQGPYEQYF. Here the CDR3 DNA reads TGCGCCAGCAGCCATCTTCCGGGACAGGGACCCTACGAGCAGTACTTC. The V gene is TRBV5-1, the J gene TRBJ2-7; 9 bases agree with TRBD1. J lost 2 bases, V lost 4 bases, and 10 bases had no gene match. CDR3 length: 16 residues. Germline V gene data show CDR1 as SGHRS and CDR2 as YFSETQ.

The chain links TRBV7-2 to TRBJ2-2, with 10 bases aligning to TRBD2. In germline, CDR1 is SGHTA, CDR2 FQGNSA. CDR3 length: 18 residues. V lost 4 bases, J lost 7 bases, and 15 bases stayed unmatched. CDR3 protein: CASSSPFSGRYLGGELFF. The CDR3 coding sequence is TGTGCCAGCAGCTCGCCTTTTAGCGGGAGGTATCTGGGCGGGGAGCTGTTTTTT.

This clone was recorded at least ten times. The chain couples TRBV6-4 to TRBJ2-1, with TRBD2 matching over 8 bases. From germline, CDR1 is MRHNA and CDR2 SNTAGT. V was clipped by 0 bases and J by 4 bases; unmatched bases: 2. The CDR3 totals 15 residues. As DNA, the CDR3 is TGTGCCAGCAGTGACTCTGGCGGGGGGTACAATGAGCAGTTCTTC. Translating gives CASSDSGGGYNEQFF.

The chain's CDR3 is CASLGGGTRASTGELFF. CDR3 nucleotide sequence: TGTGCCAGCCTCGGGGGGGGGACTAGGGCATCCACCGGGGAGCTGTTTTTT. J is TRBJ2-2 and V is TRBV19, with 8 positions matching TRBD2. The CDR3 loop spans 17 amino acids. Germline loops: CDR1 LNHDA, CDR2 SQIVND (reference sequence). V lost 9 bases to trimming and J lost 4 bases; unmatched junction nucleotides: 16.

This clone was seen a single time. The chain combines TRBV4-2 with TRBJ1-4; 7 positions agree with TRBD1. Germline trimming cut 1 base from V and 3 bases from J; bases unmatched to any gene: 8. Germline V gene lookup returns CDR1 LGHNA and CDR2 YNFKEQ. This CDR3 is 17 amino acids long. The CDR3 nucleotides read TGTGCCAGCAGCCAAGGTCCGGCGACAGGGCCTAATGAAAAACTGTTTTTT. Protein: CASSQGPATGPNEKLFF.

Regarding this clone: One end of the junction is discordant with germline, which a read error may explain. The chain is built from TRBV19 and TRBJ2-7; D gene ambiguous. CDR1 and CDR2 from the germline V gene are LNHDA and SQIVND (reference sequence). CDR3 length equals 13 residues. The DNA for the CDR3 is TGTGCCAGTAGTATAGACGAATCGATGGGCAGGCACTTC. It yields the protein CASSIDESMGRHF.

The chain couples TRBV25-1 to TRBJ1-2; D gene uncertain. This CDR3 spans 14 amino acids. The V end was cut by 0 bases, the J end by 2 bases, with 7 bases between. The germline V gene encodes CDR1 MGHDK and CDR2 SYGVNS. The CDR3 bases are TGTGCCAGCAGTGAATACGGCAACAACTATGGCTACACCTTC. It codes for CASSEYGNNYGYTF.